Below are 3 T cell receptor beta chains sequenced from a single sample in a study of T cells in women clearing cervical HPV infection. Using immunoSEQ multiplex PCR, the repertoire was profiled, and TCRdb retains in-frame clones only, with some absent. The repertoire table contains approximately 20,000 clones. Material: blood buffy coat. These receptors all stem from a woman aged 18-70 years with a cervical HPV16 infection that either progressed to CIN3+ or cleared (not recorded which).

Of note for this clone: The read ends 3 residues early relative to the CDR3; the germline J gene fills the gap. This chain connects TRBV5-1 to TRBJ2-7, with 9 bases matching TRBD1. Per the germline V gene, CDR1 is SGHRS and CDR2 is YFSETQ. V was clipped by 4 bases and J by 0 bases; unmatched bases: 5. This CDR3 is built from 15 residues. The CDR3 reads CASSDGTGTSYEQYF. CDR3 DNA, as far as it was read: TGCGCCAGCAGCGACGGGACAGGGACCTCCTACGAG.

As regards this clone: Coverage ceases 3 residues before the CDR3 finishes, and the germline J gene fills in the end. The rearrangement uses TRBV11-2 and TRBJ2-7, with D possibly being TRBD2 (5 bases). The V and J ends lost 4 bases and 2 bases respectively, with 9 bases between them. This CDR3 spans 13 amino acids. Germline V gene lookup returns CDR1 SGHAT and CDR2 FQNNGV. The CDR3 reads CASSSIGAYEQYF. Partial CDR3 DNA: TGTGCCAGCAGCTCAATCGGGGCCTACGAG.

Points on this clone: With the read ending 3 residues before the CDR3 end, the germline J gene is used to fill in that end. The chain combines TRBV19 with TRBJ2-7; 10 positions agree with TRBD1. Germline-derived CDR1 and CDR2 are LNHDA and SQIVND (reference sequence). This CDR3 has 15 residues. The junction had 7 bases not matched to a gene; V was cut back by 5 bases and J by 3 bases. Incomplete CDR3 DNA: TGTGCCAGTAGTCCGCGGGACAGGGGTATCTACGAG. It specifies CASSPRDRGIYE. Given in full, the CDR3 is CASSPRDRGIYEQYF.